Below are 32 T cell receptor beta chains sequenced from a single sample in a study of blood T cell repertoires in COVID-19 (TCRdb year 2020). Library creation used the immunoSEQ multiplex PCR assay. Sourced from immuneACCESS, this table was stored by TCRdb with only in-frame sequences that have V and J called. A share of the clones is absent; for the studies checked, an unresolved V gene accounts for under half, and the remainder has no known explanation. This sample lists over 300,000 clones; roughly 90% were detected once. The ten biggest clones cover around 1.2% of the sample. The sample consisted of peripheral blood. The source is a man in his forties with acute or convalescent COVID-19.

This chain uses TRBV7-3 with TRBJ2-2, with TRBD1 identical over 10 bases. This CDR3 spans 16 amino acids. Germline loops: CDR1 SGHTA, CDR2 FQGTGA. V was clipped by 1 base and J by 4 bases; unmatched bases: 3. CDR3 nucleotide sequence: TGTGCCAGCAGCTTAATGGGACAGGGGCTCACCGGGGAGCTGTTTTTT. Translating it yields CASSLMGQGLTGELFF.

CDR3 nucleotides: TGTGCCAGTAGCTTAGGAGACAGGGAAATAGAGACCCAGTACTTC. Translation: CASSLGDREIETQYF. This rearrangement joins TRBV19 to TRBJ2-5, with 7 bases matching TRBD1. Trimming took 6 bases from V and 4 from J; bases not matched to a gene: 11. Germline V gene sequence: CDR1 LNHDA, CDR2 SQIVND (reference sequence). The CDR3 extends over 15 amino acids.

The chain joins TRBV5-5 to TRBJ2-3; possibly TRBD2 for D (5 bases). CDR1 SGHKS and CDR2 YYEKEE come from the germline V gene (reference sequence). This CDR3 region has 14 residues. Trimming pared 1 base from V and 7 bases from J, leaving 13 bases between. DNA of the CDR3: TGTGCCAGCAGCTTGAACCTCGGAGGTAATACGCAGTATTTT. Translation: CASSLNLGGNTQYF.

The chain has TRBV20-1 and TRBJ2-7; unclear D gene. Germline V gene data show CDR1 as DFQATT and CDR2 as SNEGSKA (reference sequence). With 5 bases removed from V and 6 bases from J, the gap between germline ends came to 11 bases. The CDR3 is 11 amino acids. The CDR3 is CSAVHLSEQYF. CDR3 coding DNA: TGCAGTGCTGTACATCTCTCCGAGCAGTACTTC.

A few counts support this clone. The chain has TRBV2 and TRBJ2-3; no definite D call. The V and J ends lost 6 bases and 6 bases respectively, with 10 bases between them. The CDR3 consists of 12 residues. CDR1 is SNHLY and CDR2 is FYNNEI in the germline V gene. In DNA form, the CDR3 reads TGTGCCAGCAGACGGCCGGGTGATACGCAGTATTTT. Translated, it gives CASRRPGDTQYF.

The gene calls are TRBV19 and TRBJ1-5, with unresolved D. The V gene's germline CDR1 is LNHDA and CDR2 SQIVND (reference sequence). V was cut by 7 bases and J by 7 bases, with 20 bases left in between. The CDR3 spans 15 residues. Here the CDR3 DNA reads TGTGCCAGTACCCCTGGCGTAGTTGGCGGCCAGCCCCAGCATTTT. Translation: CASTPGVVGGQPQHF.

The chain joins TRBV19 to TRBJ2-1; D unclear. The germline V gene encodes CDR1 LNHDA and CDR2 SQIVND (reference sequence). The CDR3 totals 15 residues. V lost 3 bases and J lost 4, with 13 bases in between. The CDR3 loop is CASSISPVPYNEQFF. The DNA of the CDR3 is TGTGCCAGTAGTATTTCTCCAGTACCTTACAATGAGCAGTTCTTC.

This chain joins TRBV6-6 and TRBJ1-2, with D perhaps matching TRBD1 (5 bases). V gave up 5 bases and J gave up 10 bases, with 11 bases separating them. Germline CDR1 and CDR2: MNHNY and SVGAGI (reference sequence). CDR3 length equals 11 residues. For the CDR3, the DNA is TGTGCCAGCAGTCAGCAGGGTACCTACACCTTC. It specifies CASSQQGTYTF.

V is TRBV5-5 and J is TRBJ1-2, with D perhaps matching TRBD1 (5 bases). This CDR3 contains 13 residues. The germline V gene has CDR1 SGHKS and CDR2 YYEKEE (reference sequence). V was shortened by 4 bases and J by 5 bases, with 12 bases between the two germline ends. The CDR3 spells CASSPVTEYGYTF. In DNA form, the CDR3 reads TGTGCCAGCAGCCCCGTGACAGAGTATGGCTACACCTTC.

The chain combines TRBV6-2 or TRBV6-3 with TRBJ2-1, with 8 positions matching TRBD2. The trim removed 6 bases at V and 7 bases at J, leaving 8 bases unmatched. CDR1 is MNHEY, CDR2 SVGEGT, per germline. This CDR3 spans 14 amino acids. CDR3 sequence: CASSSREGKNEQFF. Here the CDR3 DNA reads TGTGCCAGCAGCTCACGGGAGGGTAAAAATGAGCAGTTCTTC.

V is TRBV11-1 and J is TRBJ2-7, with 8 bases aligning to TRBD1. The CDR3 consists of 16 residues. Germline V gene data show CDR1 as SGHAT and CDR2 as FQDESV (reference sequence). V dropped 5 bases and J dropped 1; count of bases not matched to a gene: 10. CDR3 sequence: CASSRTGSFASYEQYF. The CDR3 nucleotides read TGTGCCAGCAGCCGGACAGGGTCGTTTGCTTCCTACGAGCAGTACTTC. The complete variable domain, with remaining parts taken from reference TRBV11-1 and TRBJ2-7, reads EAEVAQSPRYKITEKSQAVAFWCDPISGHATLYWYRQILGQGPELLVQFQDESVVDDSQLPKDRFSAERLKGVDSTLKIQPAELGDSAMYLCASSRTGSFASYEQYFGPGTRLTVT.

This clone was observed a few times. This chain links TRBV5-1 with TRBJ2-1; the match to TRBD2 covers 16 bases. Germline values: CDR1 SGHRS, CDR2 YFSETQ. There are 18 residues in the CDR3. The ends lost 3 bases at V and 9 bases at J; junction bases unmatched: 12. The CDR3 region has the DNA TGCGCCAGCAGCTGGACGGCTGGGACTAGCGGGAGGGACGGTGAGCAGTTCTTC. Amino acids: CASSWTAGTSGRDGEQFF.

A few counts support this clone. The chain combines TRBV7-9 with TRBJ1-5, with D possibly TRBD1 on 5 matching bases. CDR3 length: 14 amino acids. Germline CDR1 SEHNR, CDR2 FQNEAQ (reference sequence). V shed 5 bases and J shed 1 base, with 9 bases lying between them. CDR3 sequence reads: CASSNGGSNQPQHF. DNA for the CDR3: TGTGCCAGCAGCAACGGGGGGAGCAATCAGCCCCAGCATTTT.

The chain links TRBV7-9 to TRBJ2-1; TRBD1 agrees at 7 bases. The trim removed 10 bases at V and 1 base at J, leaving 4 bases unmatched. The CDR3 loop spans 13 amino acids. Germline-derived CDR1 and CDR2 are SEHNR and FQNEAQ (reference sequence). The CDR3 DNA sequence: TGTGCCACCCGACAGGGTTCCTACAATGAGCAGTTCTTC. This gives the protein CATRQGSYNEQFF.

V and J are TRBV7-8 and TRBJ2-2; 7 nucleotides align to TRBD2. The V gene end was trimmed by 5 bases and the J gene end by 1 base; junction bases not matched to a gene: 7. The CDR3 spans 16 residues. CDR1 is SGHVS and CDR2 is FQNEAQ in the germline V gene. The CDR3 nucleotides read TGTGCCAGCAGCGCTCTAGCGGTCCGGAACACCGGGGAGCTGTTTTTT. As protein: CASSALAVRNTGELFF.

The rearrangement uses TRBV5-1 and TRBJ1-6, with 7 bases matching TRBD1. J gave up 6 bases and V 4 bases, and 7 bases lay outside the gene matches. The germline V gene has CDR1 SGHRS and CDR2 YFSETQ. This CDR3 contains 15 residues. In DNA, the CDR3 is TGCGCCAGCAGCCCTGGACAGGCAACTAATTCACCCCTCCACTTT. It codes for CASSPGQATNSPLHF.

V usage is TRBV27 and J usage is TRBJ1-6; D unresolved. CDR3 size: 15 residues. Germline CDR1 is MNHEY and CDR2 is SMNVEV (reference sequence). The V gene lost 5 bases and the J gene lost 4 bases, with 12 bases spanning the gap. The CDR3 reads CASSPSGIYNSPLHF. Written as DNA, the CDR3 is TGTGCCAGCAGTCCGAGCGGGATATATAATTCACCCCTCCACTTT.

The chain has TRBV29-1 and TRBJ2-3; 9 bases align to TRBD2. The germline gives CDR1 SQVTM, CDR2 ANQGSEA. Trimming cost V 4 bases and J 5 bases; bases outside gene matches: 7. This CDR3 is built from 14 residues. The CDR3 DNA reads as TGCAGCGTTGTGATAGCGGGAGAGGGAGATACGCAGTATTTT. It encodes CSVVIAGEGDTQYF.

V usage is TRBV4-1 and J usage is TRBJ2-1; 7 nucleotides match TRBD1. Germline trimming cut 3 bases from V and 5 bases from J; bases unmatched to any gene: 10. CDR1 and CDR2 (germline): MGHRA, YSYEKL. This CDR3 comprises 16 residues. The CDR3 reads CASSQAPGQSDNEQFF. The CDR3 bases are TGCGCCAGCAGCCAGGCCCCGGGACAGAGCGACAATGAGCAGTTCTTC.

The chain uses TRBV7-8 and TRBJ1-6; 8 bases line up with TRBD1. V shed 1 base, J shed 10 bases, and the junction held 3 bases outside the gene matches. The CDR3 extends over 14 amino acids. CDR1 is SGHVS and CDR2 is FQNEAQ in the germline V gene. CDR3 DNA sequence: TGTGCCAGCAGCTTAGACAGGGGGAACTCACCCCTCCACTTT. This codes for CASSLDRGNSPLHF.

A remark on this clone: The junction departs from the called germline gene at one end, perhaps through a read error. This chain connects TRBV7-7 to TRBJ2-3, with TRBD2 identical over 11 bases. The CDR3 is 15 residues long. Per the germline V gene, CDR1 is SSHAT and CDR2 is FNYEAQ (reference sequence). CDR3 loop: CASSVAGGPADTQYF. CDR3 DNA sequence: TGTGCTAGCAGCGTAGCGGGAGGGCCCGCAGATACGCAGTATTTT.

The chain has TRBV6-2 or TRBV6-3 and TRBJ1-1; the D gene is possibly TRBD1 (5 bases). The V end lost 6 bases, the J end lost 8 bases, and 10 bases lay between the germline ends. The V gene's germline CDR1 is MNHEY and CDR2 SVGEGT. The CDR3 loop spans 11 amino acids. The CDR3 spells CASSAGVEAFF. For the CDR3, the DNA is TGTGCCAGCAGCGCGGGGGTAGAAGCTTTCTTT.

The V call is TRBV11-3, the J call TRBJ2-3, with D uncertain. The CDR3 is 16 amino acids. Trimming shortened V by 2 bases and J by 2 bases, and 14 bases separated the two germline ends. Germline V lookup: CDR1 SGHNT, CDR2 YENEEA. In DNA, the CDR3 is TGTGCCAGCAGCTTATCAGGATCCCCCCCCACAGATACGCAGTATTTT. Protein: CASSLSGSPPTDTQYF.

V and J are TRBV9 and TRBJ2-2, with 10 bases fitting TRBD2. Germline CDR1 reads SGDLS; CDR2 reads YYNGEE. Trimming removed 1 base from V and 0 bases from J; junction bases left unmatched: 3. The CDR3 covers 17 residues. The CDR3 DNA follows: TGTGCCAGCAGCGTAACGCTAGCGGGGGCGAACACCGGGGAGCTGTTTTTT. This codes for CASSVTLAGANTGELFF.

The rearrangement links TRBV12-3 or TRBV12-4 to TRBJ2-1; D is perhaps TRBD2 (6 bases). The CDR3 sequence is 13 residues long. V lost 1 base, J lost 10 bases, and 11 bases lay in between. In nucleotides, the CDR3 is TGTGCCAGCAGTTTAGGCCCAGCGGGCGAGCAGTTCTTC. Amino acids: CASSLGPAGEQFF.

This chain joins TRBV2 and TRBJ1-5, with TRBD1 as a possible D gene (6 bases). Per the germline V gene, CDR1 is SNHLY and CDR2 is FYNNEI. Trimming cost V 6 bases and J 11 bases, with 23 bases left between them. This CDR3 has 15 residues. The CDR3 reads CASSGVTGEVLAQHF. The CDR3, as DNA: TGTGCCAGCAGCGGTGTGACAGGAGAAGTTTTGGCCCAGCATTTT.

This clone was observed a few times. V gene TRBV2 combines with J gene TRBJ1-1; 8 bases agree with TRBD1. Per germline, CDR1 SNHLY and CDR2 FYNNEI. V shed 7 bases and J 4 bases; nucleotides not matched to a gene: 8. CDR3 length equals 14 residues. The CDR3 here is CASNEGGTGTEAFF. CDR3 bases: TGTGCCAGCAACGAGGGTGGGACAGGCACTGAAGCTTTCTTT. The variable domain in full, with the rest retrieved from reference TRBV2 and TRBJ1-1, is EPEVTQTPSHQVTQMGQEVILRCVPISNHLYFYWYRQILGQKVEFLVSFYNNEISEKSEIFDDQFSVERPDGSNFTLKIRSTKLEDSAMYFCASNEGGTGTEAFFGQGTRLTVV.

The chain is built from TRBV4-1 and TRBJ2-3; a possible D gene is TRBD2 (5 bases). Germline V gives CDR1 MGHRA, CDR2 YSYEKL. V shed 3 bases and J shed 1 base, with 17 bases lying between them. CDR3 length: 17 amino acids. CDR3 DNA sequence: TGCGCCAGCAGCCAGTCGAGGTCGGCGGGCCGCACAGATACGCAGTATTTT. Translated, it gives CASSQSRSAGRTDTQYF.

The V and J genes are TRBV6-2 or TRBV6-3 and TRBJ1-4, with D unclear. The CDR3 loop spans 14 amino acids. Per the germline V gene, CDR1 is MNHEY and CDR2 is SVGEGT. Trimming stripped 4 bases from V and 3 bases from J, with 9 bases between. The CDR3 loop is CASSSGSANEKLFF. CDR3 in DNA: TGTGCCAGCAGTTCGGGGTCAGCTAATGAAAAACTGTTTTTT.

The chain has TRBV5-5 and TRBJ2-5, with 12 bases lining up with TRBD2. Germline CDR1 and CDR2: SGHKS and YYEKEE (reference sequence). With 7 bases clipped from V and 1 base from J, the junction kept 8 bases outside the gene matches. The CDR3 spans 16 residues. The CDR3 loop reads CASRIPSGGAQETQYF. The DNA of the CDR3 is TGTGCCAGCCGCATACCTAGCGGGGGGGCCCAAGAGACCCAGTACTTC. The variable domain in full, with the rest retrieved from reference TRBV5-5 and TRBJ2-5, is DAGVTQSPTHLIKTRGQQVTLRCSPISGHKSVSWYQQVLGQGPQFIFQYYEKEERGRGNFPDRFSARQFPNYSSELNVNALLLGDSALYLCASRIPSGGAQETQYFGPGTRLLVL.

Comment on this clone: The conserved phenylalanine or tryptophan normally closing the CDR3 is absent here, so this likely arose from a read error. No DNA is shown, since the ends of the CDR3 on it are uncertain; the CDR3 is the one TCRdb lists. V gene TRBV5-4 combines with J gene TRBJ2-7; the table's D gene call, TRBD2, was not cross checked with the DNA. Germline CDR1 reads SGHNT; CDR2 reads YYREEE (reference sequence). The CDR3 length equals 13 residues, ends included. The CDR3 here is CASSLGASGRPKG.

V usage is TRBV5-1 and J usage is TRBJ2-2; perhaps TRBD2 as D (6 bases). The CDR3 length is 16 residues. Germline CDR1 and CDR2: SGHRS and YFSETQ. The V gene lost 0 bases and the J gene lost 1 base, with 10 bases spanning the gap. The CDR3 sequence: CASSLVTSRNTGELFF. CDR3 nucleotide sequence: TGCGCCAGCAGCTTGGTAACTAGCAGGAACACCGGGGAGCTGTTTTTT. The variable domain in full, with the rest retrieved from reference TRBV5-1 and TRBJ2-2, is KAGVTQTPRYLIKTRGQQVTLSCSPISGHRSVSWYQQTPGQGLQFLFEYFSETQRNKGNFPGRFSGRQFSNSRSEMNVSTLELGDSALYLCASSLVTSRNTGELFFGEGSRLTVL.